This TCR beta chain was captured by sequencing in a study of T cells in tumors after PD-1 blockade. Study summary: Treatment was either pembrolizumab 200 mg every 3 weeks or cemiplimab 350 mg every 2 weeks. During anti-PD-1 treatment, some patients continued daily vismodegib 150 mg. Blood samples averaged roughly 110,000 templates (range 24,679-257,772) and 36,536 unique clonotypes. Study-level points and caveats: Peripheral recruitment is suggested, as some novel exhausted tumor clones were in pre-treatment blood.

There are 19 residues in the CDR3. Trimming at V came to 6 bases and at J to 4 bases, leaving 11 bases not matched to a gene. Germline V gives CDR1 LGHDT, CDR2 YNNKEL (reference sequence). Of note for this clone: Its antigen remains unknown.

Generated by immunoSEQ multiplex PCR, the TCRdb table keeps only in-frame clones and is missing some. This table has 60,000 or so clones, roughly 75% appearing once. The sequence came from a human donor with basal cell carcinoma. Sequences were derived from PBMCs, sampled before anti-PD-1 treatment. V usage is TRBV3-1 (or the pseudogene TRBV3-2) and J usage is TRBJ2-2; 16 nucleotides align to TRBD2. The CDR3 loop is CASRLNPGTSGGATGELFF. The CDR3 DNA sequence: TGTGCCAGCAGACTCAATCCCGGGACTAGCGGGGGGGCCACCGGGGAGCTGTTTTTT.